The clone carrying this TCR beta chain is termed medium-sized (0.01 to 0.1%). The CDR3 totals 13 residues. After removal of 6 bases from V and 6 bases from J, the junction contained 7 bases not matched to a gene. Germline CDR1 reads MNHEY; CDR2 reads SMNVEV (reference sequence). This entry comes from a study of blood T cell repertoires in COVID-19. Study at large: The study drew acute and convalescent COVID-19 samples from the United States, Italy and Spain. T cells, B-cell-depleted T cells, or PBMCs provided the cDNA or gDNA that served as material.

In the authors' methods: Nucleated cell counts were estimated from reference gene primer amplification. Method: immunoSEQ multiplex PCR; TCRdb's copy keeps in-frame clones and lacks some. Clone size and V and J calls were adopted from that table, with D and trimming inferred from the DNA. This repertoire shows approximately 120,000 clones, approximately 83% found once; its top ten account for around 6.3%. The sequence derives from a man older than 75 with active or convalescent COVID-19. The J gene is TRBJ2-7, the V gene TRBV27; 8 nucleotides line up with TRBD1. Sequencing was done on a sample of peripheral blood. CDR3 DNA: TGTGCCAGCAGGTGGACAGGGAGCTCCGAGCAGTACTTC. Protein: CASRWTGSSEQYF.